This TCR beta chain was captured in a study of monozygotic twins with inflammatory bowel disease. The CDR3 extends over 19 amino acids. Germline-derived CDR1 and CDR2 are SGHTA and FQGTGA. Worth noting for this clonotype: The antigen is undetermined.

Broader study findings: Possibly reflecting limited power, no difference in repertoire similarity was found between concordant and discordant twins.

Each TCR library consumed about 4,000 ng of total RNA. Per sample, reverse transcription was split into eight reactions. Each UMI harboured a 6-nucleotide sample barcode and was appended via template switching. TCRdb reprocessed the 5' RACE reads and stores each CDR3 protein as one record, lacking DNA. This sample's table reports a few hundred thousand distinct CDR3 sequences. The sequenced sample was blood. The sequence was collected from a human donor with ulcerative colitis or Crohn's disease, or a healthy co-twin of an affected twin (not recorded which). The chain is built from TRBV7-3 and TRBJ2-2; TCRdb's D call of TRBD1 is untestable without DNA. CDR3 sequence reads: CASSLRGERSTGNTGELFF. Full variable domain (remainder filled in from reference TRBV7-3 and TRBJ2-2): GAGVSQTPSNKVTEKGKYVELRCDPISGHTALYWYRQSLGQGPEFLIYFQGTGAADDSGLPNDRFFAVRPEGSVSTLKIQRTERGDSAVYLCASSLRGERSTGNTGELFFGEGSRLTVL.